This T cell receptor (beta chain) was captured in a study of cytomegalovirus exposure and HLA in healthy donors. Findings and caveats of the study: As a later analysis showed, a missense DCLRE1C variant was linked to trimming of TCR beta V- and J-genes.

Primers included in the PCR were 60 Vbeta and 13 Jbeta primers. This table comes from immunoSEQ multiplex PCR, and its TCRdb copy is limited to in-frame clones, with some not included. In the table there are under 250,000 clones, over 60% of which are singletons. This clone appeared once. What it recognizes is unknown. Trimming pared 6 bases from V and 8 bases from J, leaving 16 bases between. The CDR3 runs 14 residues. Looked up from germline, CDR1 is SGHVS and CDR2 is FQNEAQ. The source is a male donor in good health and CMV-seronegative. The chain couples TRBV7-8 to TRBJ1-4, with D unclear. The sequencing sample was made of PBMCs. The DNA of the CDR3 is TGTGCCAGCAGGGAGGTCATGGAGGGAGAAAAACTGTTTTTT. It is translated as CASREVMEGEKLFF.